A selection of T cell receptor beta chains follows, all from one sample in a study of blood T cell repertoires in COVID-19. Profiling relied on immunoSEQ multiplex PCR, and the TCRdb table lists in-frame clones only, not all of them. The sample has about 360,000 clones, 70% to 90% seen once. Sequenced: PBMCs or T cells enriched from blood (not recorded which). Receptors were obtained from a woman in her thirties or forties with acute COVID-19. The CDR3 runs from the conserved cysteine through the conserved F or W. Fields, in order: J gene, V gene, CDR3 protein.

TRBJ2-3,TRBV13,CASSSSAGGPADTQYF
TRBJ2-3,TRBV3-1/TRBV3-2,CASSLRAGGADTQYF
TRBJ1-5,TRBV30,CAWSTGTGGTQPQHF
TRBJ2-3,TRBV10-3,CAISLAEMSTDTQYF
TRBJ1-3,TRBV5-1,CASSPPTDSNTIYF
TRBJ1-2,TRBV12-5,CASGFSGTGGGYTF
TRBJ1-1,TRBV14,CASSQRGTEAFF
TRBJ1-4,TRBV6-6,CASTNRGIGIWEKLFF
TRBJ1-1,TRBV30,CAWSVAVNTEAFF
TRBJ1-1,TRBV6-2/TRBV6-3,CASSRQGSNTEAFF
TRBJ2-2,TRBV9,CASSPAGQGVTGELFF
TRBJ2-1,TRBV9,CASSPAGGPNEQFF
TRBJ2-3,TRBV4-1,CASSPGRGERGPTDTQYF
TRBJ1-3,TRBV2,CASSFGLGNTIYF
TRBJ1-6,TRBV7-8,CASSPYGQNYNSPLHF
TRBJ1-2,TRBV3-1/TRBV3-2,CASSPGANYGYTF
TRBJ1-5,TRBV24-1,CATSDDGPNQPQHF
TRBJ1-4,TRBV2,CASSVGGNEKLFF
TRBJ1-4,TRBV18,CASSRGWGEGEKLFF
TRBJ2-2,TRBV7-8,CASSLGPVAGSTGELFF
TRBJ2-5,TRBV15,CATSRPGTSGFQETQYF
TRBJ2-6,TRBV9,CASSVGTGPVLTF
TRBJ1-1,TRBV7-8,CASSSSGVTEAFF
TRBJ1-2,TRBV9,CASRKTGSNYGYTF
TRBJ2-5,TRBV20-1,CSPSQETQYF
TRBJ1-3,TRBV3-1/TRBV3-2,CASSQDPGVTGNTIYF
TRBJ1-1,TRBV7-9,CASSADTNTEAFF
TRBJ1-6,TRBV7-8,CASSLEFGAGIYNSPLHF
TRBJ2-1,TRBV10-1,CASSESGMSSYNEQFF
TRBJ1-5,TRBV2,CASSFDRGGNQPQHF
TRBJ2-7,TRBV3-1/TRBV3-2,CASSQDQSWTAYEQYF
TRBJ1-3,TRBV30,CAGSSGTKGNTIYF
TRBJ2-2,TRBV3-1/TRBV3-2,CASGGTGVTGELFF
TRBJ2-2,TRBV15,CASGGTGELFF
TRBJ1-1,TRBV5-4,CASSLVREPEAFF
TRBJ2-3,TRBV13,CASSFRAGVSSDTQYF
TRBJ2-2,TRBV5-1,CATGRTANTGELFF
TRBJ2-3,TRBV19,CASSDSGGAGDTQYF
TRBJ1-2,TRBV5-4,CASSRTGGAFYGYTF
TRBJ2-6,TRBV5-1,CASSLTTGTGANVLTF
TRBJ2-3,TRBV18,CASSSTDTQYF
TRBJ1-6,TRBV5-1,CASSPGETGSSYNSPLHF
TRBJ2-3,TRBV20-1,CSASGAGGRTDTQYF
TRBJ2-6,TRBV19,CASLSLPGQGSGANVLTF
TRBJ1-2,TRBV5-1,CASSLMPGRLGGYTF
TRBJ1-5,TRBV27,CASSPTYSHNQPQHF
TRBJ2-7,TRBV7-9,CASSLGLGGDEQYF
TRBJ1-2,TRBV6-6,CASSYDRATNYGYTF